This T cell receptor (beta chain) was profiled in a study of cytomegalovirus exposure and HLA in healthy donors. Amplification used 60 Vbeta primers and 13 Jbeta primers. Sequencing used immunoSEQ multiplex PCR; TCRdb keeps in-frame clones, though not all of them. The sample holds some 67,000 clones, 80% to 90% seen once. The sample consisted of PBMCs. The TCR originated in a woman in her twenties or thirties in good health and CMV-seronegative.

The CDR3 DNA reads as TGTGCCAGCAGACCCGCCGGAGGAGCGGAAGGAGAGACCCAGTACTTC. Amino acids: CASRPAGGAEGETQYF. The V call is TRBV27, the J call TRBJ2-5, with D possibly being TRBD2 (5 bases). Germline V gene lookup returns CDR1 MNHEY and CDR2 SMNVEV (reference sequence). Trimming pared 6 bases from V and 4 bases from J, leaving 21 bases between. The CDR3 loop spans 16 amino acids.